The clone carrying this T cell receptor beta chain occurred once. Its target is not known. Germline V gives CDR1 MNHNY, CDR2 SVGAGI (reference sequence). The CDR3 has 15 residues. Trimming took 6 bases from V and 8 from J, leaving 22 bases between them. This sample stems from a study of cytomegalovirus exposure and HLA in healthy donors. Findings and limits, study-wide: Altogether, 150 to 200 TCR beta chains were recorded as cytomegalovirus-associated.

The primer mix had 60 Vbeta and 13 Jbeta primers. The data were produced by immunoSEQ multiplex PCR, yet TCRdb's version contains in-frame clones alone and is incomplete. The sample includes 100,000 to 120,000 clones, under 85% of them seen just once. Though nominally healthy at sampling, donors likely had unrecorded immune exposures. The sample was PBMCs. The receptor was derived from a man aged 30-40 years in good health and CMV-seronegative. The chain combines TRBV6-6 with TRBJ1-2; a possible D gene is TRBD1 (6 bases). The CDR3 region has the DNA TGTGCCAGCAGGGGACTAGGACAGTTGGCCGCGGGCTACACCTTC. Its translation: CASRGLGQLAAGYTF.